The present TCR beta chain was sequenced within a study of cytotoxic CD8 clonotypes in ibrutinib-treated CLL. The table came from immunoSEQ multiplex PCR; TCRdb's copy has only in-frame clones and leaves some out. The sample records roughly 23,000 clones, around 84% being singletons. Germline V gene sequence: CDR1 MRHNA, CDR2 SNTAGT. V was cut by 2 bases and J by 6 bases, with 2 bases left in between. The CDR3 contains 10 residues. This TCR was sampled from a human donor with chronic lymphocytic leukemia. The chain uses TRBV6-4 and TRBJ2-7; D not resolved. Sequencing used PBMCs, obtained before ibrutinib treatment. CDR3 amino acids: CASSDAEQYF. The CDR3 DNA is TGTGCCAGCAGTGACGCCGAGCAGTACTTC.